One T cell receptor beta chain is described in this entry. The record originates from a study of early T cells in non-severe SARS-CoV-2 infection. MiXCR, applied by TCRdb to the 5' RACE reads, yields one record per CDR3 protein. The table lists 55,000 to 75,000 distinct CDR3 sequences, roughly a tenth of them singletons. V gave up 1 base and J gave up 6 bases; unmatched junction bases: 3. The length of the CDR3 is 15 residues. Germline V CDR1 and CDR2: ENHRY, SYGVKD. The gene calls are TRBV10-3 and TRBJ1-6, with 7 positions matching TRBD1. Source material: whole blood. This receptor was identified in an adult who was a healthcare worker with PCR-confirmed SARS-CoV-2 infection or an uninfected control (not recorded which). CDR3 protein: CAISEYDRANSPLHF. In DNA form, the CDR3 reads TGTGCCATCAGTGAGTACGACAGGGCTAATTCACCCCTCCACTTT.